These T cell receptor beta chains were read from a single sample in a study of blood T cells in healthy people across ages. TCRdb re-called the 5' RACE reads through MiXCR, storing one row per CDR3 protein. The repertoire has under 2 million distinct CDR3 sequences, roughly 32% of them found once; the top ten carry roughly 10%. The sequenced sample consisted of blood. The source of these receptors is a woman in her 30s in good health. Each CDR3 is given with its conserved first and last residue. The D gene is left open where the match is weak. The size entry is marked missing in some rows and otherwise reads once, few, many or a size class.

>TRBV6-6|few|.|TRBJ1-1
TGTGCCAGCAGTCCGAGGGAGGTGGGGAACACTGAAGCTTTCTTT
CASSPREVGNTEAFF
>TRBV9|many|.|TRBJ2-7
TGTGCCAGCAGTGAGACAGCCGAGCAGTACTTC
CASSETAEQYF
>TRBV20-1|once|TRBD1|TRBJ2-4
TGCGGTGCTGGGGACAGGGGAGCCAAAAACATTCAGTACTTC
CGAGDRGAKNIQYF
>TRBV28|.|.|TRBJ2-5
TGTGCCAGCAGCCCTGTGGGAGCGGAGACCCAGTACTTC
CASSPVGAETQYF
>TRBV20-1|many|TRBD2|TRBJ2-7
TGCAGTACACCCCCGGCGGGAGGGTTCGAGCAGTACTTC
CSTPPAGGFEQYF
>TRBV18|.|TRBD1|TRBJ1-2
TGTGCCAGCTCACCAGCCCGGGACAGGACTTCCTATGGCTACACCTTC
CASSPARDRTSYGYTF
>TRBV6-4|few|.|TRBJ2-5
TGTGCCAGCAGTGACCAGCCGGGGGCGGGAGAGACCCAGTACTTC
CASSDQPGAGETQYF
>TRBV29-1|many|.|TRBJ2-7
TGCAGCGTTGATAGGGGAAACGAGCAGTACTTC
CSVDRGNEQYF
>TRBV9|few|.|TRBJ1-2
TGTGCCAGCAGCGTAGGATGGAGCCCCTATGGCTACACCTTC
CASSVGWSPYGYTF
>TRBV20-1|once|.|TRBJ2-3
TGCAGTGCTAGAGACCCGACCCTCCATACGCAGTATTTT
CSARDPTLHTQYF
>TRBV4-1|.|.|TRBJ2-7
TGCGCCGGCAGCCAAGTAAACGAGGGGTACGAGCAGTACTTC
CAGSQVNEGYEQYF
>TRBV7-2|.|TRBD2|TRBJ2-3
TGTGCCAGCAGCTTAGGGGGCCGGGGGACTAGCGGGGTGCACACAGATACGCAGTATTTT
CASSLGGRGTSGVHTDTQYF
>TRBV3-1|few|.|TRBJ1-2
TGTGCCAGCAGCCGCGGACAGAGCAGATATGGCTACACCTTC
CASSRGQSRYGYTF
>TRBV29-1|.|.|TRBJ2-3
TGCAGCGTCCTTGTTGGGGGTACGCAGTATTTT
CSVLVGGTQYF
>TRBV7-3|.|.|TRBJ2-1
TGTGCCAGCAGCTTATGGGGCGGGACCTCCTACAATGAGCAGTTCTTC
CASSLWGGTSYNEQFF
>TRBV7-2|few|.|TRBJ1-1
TGTGCCAGCAGCTTAGCTGGAGGGTGGGTGAACACTGAAGCTTTCTTT
CASSLAGGWVNTEAFF
>TRBV27|.|.|TRBJ1-6
TGTGCCAGCAGTTATAGCAGAGGTTCACCCCTCCACTTT
CASSYSRGSPLHF
>TRBV29-1|few|TRBD1|TRBJ2-3
TGCAGCGTTGAAGATCTTGGGGACAGGGTCGGGGGTACGCAGTATTTT
CSVEDLGDRVGGTQYF
>TRBV5-6|few|.|TRBJ2-7
TGTGCCAGCAGCTGGGTTGGGGGGTATGAGCAGTACTTC
CASSWVGGYEQYF
>TRBV10-3|few|.|TRBJ1-2
TGTGCCATCAGTGATCGGGGCGTCTATGGCTACACCTTC
CAISDRGVYGYTF
>TRBV10-1|.|TRBD2|TRBJ2-3
TGCGCCAGCAGTGAGTTAGCGGGGCCTAGCACAGATACGCAGTATTTT
CASSELAGPSTDTQYF
>TRBV4-2|few|.|TRBJ2-5
TGTGCCAGCAGGAACGCTCTCAGTAACGAAGAGACCCAGTACTTC
CASRNALSNEETQYF
>TRBV29-1|.|TRBD2|TRBJ2-1
TGCAGCGGGTGGGGAGCGGGGCATCCCTACAATGAGCAGTTCTTC
CSGWGAGHPYNEQFF
>TRBV4-1|few|.|TRBJ2-2
TGCGCCAGCAGCCAAGGGCGGGGCGCCAGCGGGGAGCTGTTTTTT
CASSQGRGASGELFF
>TRBV6-1|few|.|TRBJ2-5
TGTGCCAGCAGTGAAGCCGAGGGGTTGATAGCGGTACTGGAGACCCAGTACTTC
CASSEAEGLIAVLETQYF
>TRBV12-3/TRBV12-4|.|.|TRBJ1-5
TGTGTCAGCAGTTTAGCGCAGGGTCGGAGTCAGCCCCAGCATTTT
CVSSLAQGRSQPQHF
>TRBV10-3|.|.|TRBJ2-5
TGTGCCATCAGGGGGCAGGGCCAGGAGACCCAGTACTTC
CAIRGQGQETQYF
>TRBV5-1|.|.|TRBJ2-3
TGCGCCAGCAGCTTGGCAGGGGGGATGTCCACAGATACGCAGTATTTT
CASSLAGGMSTDTQYF
>TRBV3-1|.|.|TRBJ2-3
TGTGCCAGCAGCCAGGAACTAGTGGATACGCAGTATTTT
CASSQELVDTQYF
>TRBV19|once|.|TRBJ1-5
TGTGCCAGTAGTCTCCCGGGGGGCGGCAATCAGCCCCAGCATTTT
CASSLPGGGNQPQHF
>TRBV7-8|.|.|TRBJ1-2
TGTGCCAGCAGCTTGTCCCCGAGGGGAAGTGAGGGGTATGGCTACACCTTC
CASSLSPRGSEGYGYTF
>TRBV5-1|once|.|TRBJ1-1
TGCGCCAGCAGCTTAACCGGGACCGTGCGAAACACTGAAGCTTTCTTT
CASSLTGTVRNTEAFF
>TRBV2|.|.|TRBJ1-1
TGTGCCAGCAGTGATGGTGGGGGAGGCCCTGAAGCTTTCTTT
CASSDGGGGPEAFF
>TRBV20-1|.|.|TRBJ2-3
TGCAGTGCTAGGGGGCTAGTGGGGGGCTCTAGCGCAGATACGCAGTATTTT
CSARGLVGGSSADTQYF
>TRBV27|many|.|TRBJ2-6
TGTGCCAGCAGTCCCACGCAGGGTTCTGGGGCCAACGTCCTGACTTTC
CASSPTQGSGANVLTF
>TRBV4-1|many|.|TRBJ2-3
TGCGCCAGCAGCCAAGGGGCCAGCCCTAGCACAGATACGCAGTATTTT
CASSQGASPSTDTQYF
>TRBV12-3/TRBV12-4|.|.|TRBJ1-5
TGTGCCAGCAGTCCCGACGGAAAAAATCAGCCCCAGCATTTT
CASSPDGKNQPQHF
>TRBV6-5|few|.|TRBJ1-3
TGTGCCAGCGGGGGGCCGCATGGAAACACCATATATTTT
CASGGPHGNTIYF
>TRBV20-1|.|TRBD1|TRBJ2-3
TGCAGTGCTAGTCCGGACAGGGATACGCAGTATTTT
CSASPDRDTQYF
>TRBV20-1|.|.|TRBJ2-5
TGCAGTGCTAGGGGCCTATCTGAAGAGACCCAGTACTTC
CSARGLSEETQYF
>TRBV20-1|once|TRBD2|TRBJ2-1
TGCGGTGCTTCGTTAGCGGGGTCGAGGATTGAGCAGTTCTTC
CGASLAGSRIEQFF
>TRBV5-1|once|.|TRBJ2-5
TGCGCCAGCAGCTTGGGGGCTCCCGAGAAGACCCAGTACTTC
CASSLGAPEKTQYF
>TRBV19|.|TRBD2|TRBJ2-1
TGTGCCAGTAATAGCGGGAGCCCCTACAATGAGCAGTTCTTC
CASNSGSPYNEQFF
>TRBV6-1|.|TRBD1|TRBJ2-4
TGTGCCAGCAGTGAAGGAACAGGGGGCGCATCCAAAAACATTCAGTACTTC
CASSEGTGGASKNIQYF
>TRBV3-1|few|.|TRBJ2-5
TGTGCCAGCAGCCCCAGAGTAGCACTTGAGACCCAGTACTTC
CASSPRVALETQYF
>TRBV10-2|few|.|TRBJ2-3
TGCGCCAGCAGTGAGTCGATATCCACAGATACGCAGTATTTT
CASSESISTDTQYF
>TRBV25-1|few|.|TRBJ2-5
TGTGCCAGCAGTGAAGTTCTTTCTTTAGAGCAGTACTTC
CASSEVLSLEQYF
>TRBV21-1|few|.|TRBJ2-1
TGTGCCAGCAGCAAAGCGAAAGTACCGGGACTAGCGGGCCCTAGCTCCTACAATGAGCAGTTCTTC
CASSKAKVPGLAGPSSYNEQFF
>TRBV11-3|.|TRBD1|TRBJ2-7
TGTGCCAGCAGCTTAGGCGGCGTACAGGGGGCCTACGAGCAGTACTTC
CASSLGGVQGAYEQYF
>TRBV7-9|many|.|TRBJ1-2
TGTGCCAGCAGCTCAGAGGACAATTGGTATGGCTACACCTTC
CASSSEDNWYGYTF